This passage covers 4 T cell receptor beta chains from one sample sequenced in a study of identifying expanded T cells in peripheral blood. Measured with immunoSEQ multiplex PCR; TCRdb has only the in-frame clones, and not every one. The table has about 50,000 clones, approximately 80% seen once. Sequenced input: blood. These receptors all stem from a person aged 18-70 years in good health.

The gene calls are TRBV5-1 and TRBJ2-3, with 8 bases lining up with TRBD1. J gave up 5 bases and V 4 bases, and 6 bases lay outside the gene matches. The CDR3 has 14 amino acids. CDR1 and CDR2 from the germline V gene are SGHRS and YFSETQ. CDR3 bases: TGCGCCAGCAGCCCCTGGACAGGGTTAGATACGCAGTATTTT. It specifies CASSPWTGLDTQYF.

This clone has more than one count but fewer than ten. This chain links TRBV19 with TRBJ1-5; D remains ambiguous. Germline CDR1 is LNHDA and CDR2 is SQIVND (reference sequence). V lost 6 bases and J lost 5, with 14 bases in between. The CDR3 consists of 14 residues. CDR3 DNA sequence: TGTGCCAGTAGCCCGCAGAAATCATATCAGCCCCAGCATTTT. Its translation is CASSPQKSYQPQHF.

J is TRBJ2-5 and V is TRBV4-2; D might be TRBD1 (5 bases). Germline CDR1 and CDR2: LGHNA and YNFKEQ. This CDR3 spans 15 amino acids. V lost 4 bases, J lost 5 bases, and 17 bases lay in between. The CDR3: CASSRERGLRETQYF. The DNA of the CDR3 is TGTGCCAGCAGCCGAGAAAGGGGCCTCCGGGAGACCCAGTACTTC.

The chain carries TRBV10-2 and TRBJ2-1, with 9 bases fitting TRBD2. J lost 10 bases, V lost 3 bases, and 7 bases had no gene match. The CDR3 sequence is 14 residues long. Germline lookup yields CDR1 WSHSY and CDR2 SAAADI. CDR3 nucleotides: TGCGCCAGCAGTGAAATGGCGGGAGGGGGGGAGCAGTTCTTC. Encoded protein: CASSEMAGGGEQFF.